This passage covers 28 T cell receptor beta chains from one sample sequenced in a study of T cell repertoires in cytomegalovirus infection. TCRdb redid the calling of the reads with MiXCR, one entry per CDR3 protein. The sample holds fewer than 550,000 distinct CDR3 sequences, approximately 15% seen once. Material for sequencing was CD8+ T cells from PBMCs. Receptors originate from a human donor in good health (CMV status not recorded). Some clones in this sample may be carry-over from other donors' samples.

This clonotype was observed at least ten times. The DNA for the CDR3 is TGTGCCAGCAGCCCGGCGGGTATGGGACTAGCGGGAGACAATGAGCAGTTCTTC. Translation: CASSPAGMGLAGDNEQFF. This sequence joins TRBV7-9 and TRBJ2-1, with TRBD2 matching over 14 bases. From germline, CDR1 is SEHNR and CDR2 FQNEAQ (reference sequence). The CDR3 covers 18 residues. V was clipped by 5 bases and J by 5 bases; unmatched bases: 11. The full variable domain, completed using reference TRBV7-9 and TRBJ2-1, is DTGVSQNPRHKITKRGQNVTFRCDPISEHNRLYWYRQTLGQGPEFLTYFQNEAQLEKSRLLSDRFSAERPKGSFSTLEIQRTEQGDSAMYLCASSPAGMGLAGDNEQFFGPGTRLTVL.

This clonotype was recorded a few times. The rearrangement uses TRBV20-1 and TRBJ2-3; D unclear. The length of the CDR3 is 11 residues. The germline gives CDR1 DFQATT, CDR2 SNEGSKA (reference sequence). The germline V and J ends were trimmed by 5 bases and 2 bases, with 5 bases remaining between them. The CDR3 loop reads CSAGDTDTQYF. The DNA for the CDR3 is TGCAGTGCTGGGGACACAGATACGCAGTATTTT.

This clonotype was picked up many times. The chain links TRBV7-6 to TRBJ1-1; no clear D. Germline assignment: CDR1 SGHVS and CDR2 FNYEAQ. This CDR3 is 12 amino acids long. Deletions cut 5 bases from V and 3 bases from J, with 7 bases between. CDR3 bases: TGTGCCAGCAGCGCGATAGACACTGAAGCTTTCTTT. This encodes CASSAIDTEAFF. Complete variable domain (other parts from reference TRBV7-6 and TRBJ1-1): GAGVSQSPRYKVTKRGQDVALRCDPISGHVSLYWYRQALGQGPEFLTYFNYEAQQDKSGLPNDRFSAERPEGSISTLTIQRTEQRDSAMYRCASSAIDTEAFFGQGTRLTVV.

This clonotype was found many times. This chain connects TRBV11-2 to TRBJ1-4; no clear D. The CDR3 is 14 residues long. With 1 base removed from V and 3 bases from J, the gap between germline ends came to 6 bases. Looked up from germline, CDR1 is SGHAT and CDR2 is FQNNGV. The CDR3 here is CASSLAGPNEKLFF. The CDR3 DNA sequence: TGTGCCAGCAGCTTAGCAGGACCTAATGAAAAACTGTTTTTT.

In regard to this clonotype: Being one base from a much bigger clone, this may be a read error. The rearrangement links TRBV27 to TRBJ1-2, with D possibly TRBD1 on 6 matching bases. CDR1 and CDR2 (germline): MNHEY, SMNVEV (reference sequence). CDR3 length: 12 residues. The DNA for the CDR3 is TGTGCCAGCAGGAGGGGGAACTATGGCTACAACTTC. As protein: CASRRGNYGYNF.

As to this clonotype: The junction departs from the called germline gene at one end, perhaps through a read error. The rearrangement uses TRBV28 and TRBJ2-7; D gene ambiguous. The CDR3 has 15 amino acids. Per the germline V gene, CDR1 is MDHEN and CDR2 is SYDVKM. The CDR3 bases are TGTGCCAGCCGAGACTCCGCCGTTCGCTCCTACAAGCAGTACTTC. Its protein is CASRDSAVRSYKQYF.

This clonotype was seen more than once but under ten times. The gene calls are TRBV20-1 and TRBJ2-7; D could derive from TRBD1 or TRBD2 (5 bases each). Germline CDR1 and CDR2: DFQATT and SNEGSKA (reference sequence). This CDR3 is 15 amino acids long. Trimming shortened V by 3 bases and J by 0 bases, and 15 bases separated the two germline ends. The CDR3 here is CSARSGLTPSYEQYF. The CDR3 DNA follows: TGCAGTGCTAGGTCGGGGCTGACCCCCTCCTACGAGCAGTACTTC.

This clonotype appeared many times. The chain uses TRBV11-2 and TRBJ2-1; 7 nucleotides match TRBD1. The junction had 15 bases not matched to a gene; V was cut back by 5 bases and J by 5 bases. Germline-derived CDR1 and CDR2 are SGHAT and FQNNGV. There are 17 residues in the CDR3. The CDR3 DNA reads TGTGCCAGCAGCCTTTGGTCAGGGCAGGGGGTCCACAATGAGCAGTTCTTC. Its protein is CASSLWSGQGVHNEQFF.

In this sample, this clonotype turned up once. A much larger clone differs by one base, so this may be a read error. The chain recombines TRBV12-3 or TRBV12-4 with TRBJ1-1; 7 bases align to TRBD1. This CDR3 region has 14 residues. The CDR3 sequence: CASSQVGTVTEALF. The CDR3 nucleotides are TGTGCCAGCAGCCAAGTAGGGACAGTTACTGAAGCTTTATTT.

This clonotype was observed many times. V usage is TRBV7-9 and J usage is TRBJ2-3; the D gene could be TRBD1 or TRBD2 (5 bases each). V lost 2 bases to trimming and J lost 4 bases, with 13 bases between them. From germline, CDR1 is SEHNR and CDR2 FQNEAQ (reference sequence). The CDR3 totals 15 residues. CDR3 in amino acids: CASSLPGHSADTQYF. The CDR3 nucleotides read TGTGCCAGCAGCTTACCGGGGCATAGCGCAGATACGCAGTATTTT.

The table lists this clonotype with many counts. This chain uses TRBV12-3 or TRBV12-4 with TRBJ2-2; 8 positions match TRBD1. The trim removed 2 bases at V and 6 bases at J, leaving 8 bases unmatched. This CDR3 contains 16 residues. The CDR3 coding sequence is TGTGCCAGCAGTTTACCACGGACAGGGAGTCCCGGGGAGCTGTTTTTT. Its translation is CASSLPRTGSPGELFF.

Many counts were recorded for this clonotype. This chain connects TRBV7-8 to TRBJ2-7; D ambiguous. Trimming took off 5 bases at V and 2 bases at J, with 10 bases between the two ends. Germline V gene lookup returns CDR1 SGHVS and CDR2 FQNEAQ. The CDR3 loop spans 13 amino acids. The CDR3 DNA is TGTGCCAGCAGCCTCCGTGCCGCCTACGAGCAGTACTTC. It yields the protein CASSLRAAYEQYF.

The chain combines TRBV2 with TRBJ1-1; D is possibly TRBD1 (5 bases). V shed 7 bases and J shed 3 bases, with 12 bases lying between them. Germline CDR1 and CDR2: SNHLY and FYNNEI. This CDR3 is built from 13 residues. CDR3 protein: CASNGQGDTEAFF. The CDR3 nucleotides are TGTGCCAGCAATGGACAAGGGGACACTGAAGCTTTCTTT.

This clonotype was observed at least ten times. This chain uses TRBV27 with TRBJ1-2; no clear D gene. Per germline, CDR1 MNHEY and CDR2 SMNVEV (reference sequence). V shed 6 bases and J shed 8 bases, with 7 bases lying between them. The CDR3 has 10 amino acids. DNA of the CDR3: TGTGCCAGCAGAGGTATAGGCTACACCTTC. Translation: CASRGIGYTF.

Of note for this clonotype: This may be a read error: a much more frequent sequence differs by one nucleotide. In this CDR3 the conserved last residue, phenylalanine or tryptophan, is missing, so a read error is likely. The chain recombines TRBV7-2 with TRBJ2-5; the D gene could be TRBD1 or TRBD2 (5 bases each). V shed 0 bases and J shed 7 bases, with 12 bases lying between them. The CDR3 spans 14 residues. Germline V gene lookup returns CDR1 SGHTA and CDR2 FQGNSA. The CDR3: CASSLAGTPRTQYL. The DNA for the CDR3 is TGTGCCAGCAGCTTAGCAGGGACGCCAAGGACCCAGTACTTA.

This clonotype was counted ten times or more. This chain connects TRBV7-8 to TRBJ2-7; TRBD2 matches 12 bases. The length of the CDR3 is 16 residues. The V gene end was trimmed by 1 base and the J gene end by 3 bases; junction bases not matched to a gene: 4. Germline-derived CDR1 and CDR2 are SGHVS and FQNEAQ. CDR3 DNA: TGTGCCAGCAGCTTAGAGGCGGGACTAGCGGGCTACGAGCAGTACTTC. It encodes CASSLEAGLAGYEQYF.

This clonotype was seen a handful of times. The chain is built from TRBV5-6 and TRBJ2-7; 13 nucleotides match TRBD2. The CDR3 has 15 amino acids. The V gene end was trimmed by 4 bases and the J gene end by 4 bases; junction bases not matched to a gene: 5. CDR1 is SGHDT, CDR2 YYEEEE, per germline. The CDR3 loop reads CASSPTSGRMYEQYF. As DNA, the CDR3 is TGTGCCAGCAGCCCGACTAGCGGGAGGATGTACGAGCAGTACTTC.

This clonotype appeared a few times. The chain employs TRBV9 and TRBJ1-1; 11 bases agree with TRBD1. CDR3 length: 15 amino acids. The germline V gene encodes CDR1 SGDLS and CDR2 YYNGEE. V dropped 4 bases and J dropped 7; count of bases not matched to a gene: 9. Here the CDR3 reads CASSLGGTGGLEAFF. DNA for the CDR3: TGTGCCAGCAGCCTGGGGGGGACAGGGGGACTTGAAGCTTTCTTT.

This clonotype was recorded many times. This chain joins TRBV7-3 and TRBJ2-3, with 9 bases fitting TRBD1. The CDR3 runs 15 residues. Unmatched junction bases numbered 6, after V lost 4 bases and J lost 4 bases. CDR1 SGHTA and CDR2 FQGTGA come from the germline V gene. CDR3 loop: CASSSTGTGSDTQYF. The CDR3 nucleotides are TGTGCCAGCAGCTCAACCGGGACAGGGTCAGATACGCAGTATTTT.

This clonotype has at least ten counts. This chain connects TRBV11-2 to TRBJ2-1; D not certain. This CDR3 comprises 15 residues. CDR1 and CDR2 (germline): SGHAT, FQNNGV. With 0 bases removed from V and 9 bases from J, the gap between germline ends came to 15 bases. CDR3 in DNA: TGTGCCAGCAGCTTAGAATCAAATCCCGGTCGTGAGCAGTTCTTC. As protein: CASSLESNPGREQFF.

This clonotype has a count of ten or more. The chain employs TRBV29-1 and TRBJ1-2; D ambiguous. Germline V gene data show CDR1 as SQVTM and CDR2 as ANQGSEA. The CDR3 covers 16 residues. V was clipped by 3 bases and J by 3 bases, with 20 bases between them. For the CDR3, the DNA is TGCAGCGTTGACCCCCACACGACGTTCCCTCACTATGGCTACACCTTC. Translation gives CSVDPHTTFPHYGYTF.

The V gene is TRBV6-6, the J gene TRBJ2-1; 13 bases agree with TRBD2. Germline V gene sequence: CDR1 MNHNY, CDR2 SVGAGI (reference sequence). V dropped 6 bases and J dropped 7; count of bases not matched to a gene: 9. The CDR3 sequence is 16 residues long. The CDR3 loop reads CASSRGLAGVGNEQFF. As DNA, the CDR3 is TGTGCCAGCAGCCGCGGACTAGCGGGAGTCGGAAATGAGCAGTTCTTC.

The chain links TRBV6-1 to TRBJ2-1; tentatively, D is TRBD2 (5 bases). Trimming cost V 8 bases and J 9 bases, with 11 bases left between them. The CDR3 contains 11 residues. In germline, CDR1 is MNHNS, CDR2 SASEGT. The CDR3 loop reads CASPIGLEQFF. CDR3 nucleotide sequence: TGTGCCAGCCCGATCGGACTTGAGCAGTTCTTC.

The sample holds many counts of this clonotype. V is TRBV7-9 and J is TRBJ2-1; 11 positions agree with TRBD2. The germline V gene encodes CDR1 SEHNR and CDR2 FQNEAQ (reference sequence). The length of the CDR3 is 13 residues. The ends lost 7 bases at V and 10 bases at J; junction bases unmatched: 6. The CDR3: CASILAGETEQFF. CDR3 bases: TGTGCCAGCATACTAGCGGGAGAAACCGAGCAGTTCTTC.

DNA for the CDR3: TGTGCCAGCAGCCAAGATCGGACTAGCGGGGGGACCTACGAGCAGTACTTC. Translating it yields CASSQDRTSGGTYEQYF. The chain is built from TRBV14 and TRBJ2-7; 14 bases align to TRBD2. The V and J ends lost 0 bases and 2 bases, in that order; junction bases with no gene match: 3. The germline CDR1 and CDR2 sequences are SGHDN and FVKESK. The CDR3 has 17 amino acids.

This chain connects TRBV5-1 to TRBJ2-1; D gene uncertain. The V and J ends lost 4 bases and 5 bases respectively, with 10 bases between them. There are 13 residues in the CDR3. Germline V lookup: CDR1 SGHRS, CDR2 YFSETQ. CDR3 in amino acids: CASSLGNDNEQFF. The CDR3 DNA follows: TGCGCCAGCAGCCTGGGCAACGACAATGAGCAGTTCTTC.

This clonotype was recorded at least ten times. The chain joins TRBV6-2 or TRBV6-3 to TRBJ2-1; D not certain. This CDR3 region has 13 residues. The V gene lost 7 bases and the J gene lost 0 bases, with 7 bases spanning the gap. Germline values: CDR1 MNHEY, CDR2 SVGEGT. CDR3 region: CASMFSSYNEQFF. The CDR3 DNA reads as TGTGCCAGCATGTTTAGCTCCTACAATGAGCAGTTCTTC.

This clonotype was found many times. V gene TRBV4-1 combines with J gene TRBJ2-1; perhaps TRBD2 as D (6 bases). This CDR3 comprises 15 residues. V lost 0 bases and J 1 base, leaving 7 bases between the germline ends. Germline values: CDR1 MGHRA, CDR2 YSYEKL. CDR3 protein: CASSQDGGSYNEQFF. CDR3 DNA sequence: TGCGCCAGCAGCCAAGACGGGGGTTCCTACAATGAGCAGTTCTTC.